Shown below are 4 T cell receptor beta chains from a single sample sequenced in a study of identical twins. A single record per CDR3 protein comes from TCRdb applying MiXCR to the 5' RACE reads. In the table there are around 140,000 distinct CDR3 sequences, around 3.4% of which are singletons. The sample comprised memory T cells sorted from blood. The source is a man between 18 and 35 years old in good health.

This clonotype was detected a few times. The chain has TRBV11-2 and TRBJ2-3; D is unclear. CDR3 size: 13 residues. Germline V gene data show CDR1 as SGHAT and CDR2 as FQNNGV. Trimming pared 2 bases from V and 5 bases from J, leaving 8 bases between. This CDR3 is CASSLKDQDTQYF. The CDR3 region has the DNA TGTGCCAGCAGCTTAAAAGACCAAGATACGCAGTATTTT.

This clonotype appeared many times. The rearrangement links TRBV7-9 to TRBJ1-2; 9 bases fit TRBD1. The CDR3 sequence is 16 residues long. Germline CDR1 SEHNR, CDR2 FQNEAQ (reference sequence). J gave up 5 bases and V 6 bases, and 13 bases lay outside the gene matches. As DNA, the CDR3 is TGTGCCAGCAGTTCAACCCGCGGACAGGGGAAGTATGGCTACACCTTC. This sequence encodes CASSSTRGQGKYGYTF.

This clonotype was picked up many times. The rearrangement joins TRBV5-1 to TRBJ1-1; no clear D. Deletions cut 0 bases from V and 3 bases from J, with 9 bases between. The CDR3 is 14 amino acids. In germline, CDR1 is SGHRS, CDR2 YFSETQ. The CDR3: CASSLVTLDTEAFF. As DNA, the CDR3 is TGCGCCAGCAGCTTGGTGACTCTTGACACTGAAGCTTTCTTT.

The chain combines TRBV28 with TRBJ2-7, with 7 bases aligning to TRBD1. The CDR3 covers 14 residues. Per germline, CDR1 MDHEN and CDR2 SYDVKM. V trimming: 2 bases; J trimming: 9 bases; junction bases outside the gene matches: 10. The chain's CDR3 is CASSLRGTATVQYV. The CDR3, as DNA: TGTGCCAGCAGTTTAAGGGGGACAGCTACCGTGCAGTACGTC.